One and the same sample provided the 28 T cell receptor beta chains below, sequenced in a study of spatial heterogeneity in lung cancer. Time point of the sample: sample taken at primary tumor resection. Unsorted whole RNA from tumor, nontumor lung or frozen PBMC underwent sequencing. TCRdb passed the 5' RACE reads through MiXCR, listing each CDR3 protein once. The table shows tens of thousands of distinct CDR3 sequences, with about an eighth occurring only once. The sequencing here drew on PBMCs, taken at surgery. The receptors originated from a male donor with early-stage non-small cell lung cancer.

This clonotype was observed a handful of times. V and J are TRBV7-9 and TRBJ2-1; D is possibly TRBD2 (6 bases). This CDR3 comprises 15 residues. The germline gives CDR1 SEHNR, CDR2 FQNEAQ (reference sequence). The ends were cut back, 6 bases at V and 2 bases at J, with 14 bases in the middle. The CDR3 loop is CASRQLEGTYNEQFF. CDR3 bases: TGTGCCAGCAGGCAACTGGAGGGAACCTACAATGAGCAGTTCTTC.

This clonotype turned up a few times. The CDR3 is CASRTLAGIYEQYF. CDR3 in DNA: TGTGCCAGCCGGACCCTAGCGGGCATCTACGAGCAGTACTTC. The chain links TRBV28 to TRBJ2-7; 8 bases align to TRBD2. CDR3 size: 14 residues. Germline assignment: CDR1 MDHEN and CDR2 SYDVKM. Losses at the gene ends were 8 bases for V and 3 bases for J; bases not matched to a gene: 9.

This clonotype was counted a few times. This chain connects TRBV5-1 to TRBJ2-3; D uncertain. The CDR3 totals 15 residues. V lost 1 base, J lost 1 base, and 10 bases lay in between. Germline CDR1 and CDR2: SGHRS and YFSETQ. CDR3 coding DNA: TGCGCCAGCAGCTTGCAAGCGCATCGCACAGATACGCAGTATTTT. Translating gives CASSLQAHRTDTQYF.

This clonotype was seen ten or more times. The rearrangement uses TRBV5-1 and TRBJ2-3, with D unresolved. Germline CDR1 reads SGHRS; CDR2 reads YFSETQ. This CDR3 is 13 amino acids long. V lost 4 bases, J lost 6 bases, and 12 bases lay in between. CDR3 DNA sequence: TGCGCCAGCAGCCCCCGATCAATGGATACGCAGTATTTT. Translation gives CASSPRSMDTQYF.

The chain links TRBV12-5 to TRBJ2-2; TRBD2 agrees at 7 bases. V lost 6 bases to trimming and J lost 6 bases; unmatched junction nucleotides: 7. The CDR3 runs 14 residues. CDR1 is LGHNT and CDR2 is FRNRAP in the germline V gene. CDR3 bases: TGTGCTAGTGGGTCGGGACTACCCCCCGGGGAGCTGTTTTTT. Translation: CASGSGLPPGELFF.

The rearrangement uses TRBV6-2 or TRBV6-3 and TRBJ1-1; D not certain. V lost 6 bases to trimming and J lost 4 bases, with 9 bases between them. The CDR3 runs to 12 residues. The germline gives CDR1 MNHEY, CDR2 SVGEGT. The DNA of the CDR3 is TGTGCCAGCAGCAGTGTTTTCACTGAAGCTTTCTTT. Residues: CASSSVFTEAFF.

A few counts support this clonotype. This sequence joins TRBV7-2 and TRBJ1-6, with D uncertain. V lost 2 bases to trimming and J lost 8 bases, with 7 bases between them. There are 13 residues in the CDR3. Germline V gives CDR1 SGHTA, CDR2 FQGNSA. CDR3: CASSLLRDSPLHF. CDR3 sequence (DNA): TGTGCCAGCAGCTTACTCCGAGATTCACCCCTCCACTTT. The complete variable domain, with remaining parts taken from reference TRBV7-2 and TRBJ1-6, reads GAGVSQSPSNKVTEKGKDVELRCDPISGHTALYWYRQSLGQGLEFLIYFQGNSAPDKSGLPSDRFSAERTGGSVSTLTIQRTQQEDSAVYLCASSLLRDSPLHFGNGTRLTVT.

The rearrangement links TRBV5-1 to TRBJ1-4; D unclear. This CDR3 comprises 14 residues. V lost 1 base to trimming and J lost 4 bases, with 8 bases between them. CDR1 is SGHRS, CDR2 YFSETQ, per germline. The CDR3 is CASSLPGSNEKLFF. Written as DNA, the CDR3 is TGCGCCAGCAGCTTGCCGGGCAGTAATGAAAAACTGTTTTTT.

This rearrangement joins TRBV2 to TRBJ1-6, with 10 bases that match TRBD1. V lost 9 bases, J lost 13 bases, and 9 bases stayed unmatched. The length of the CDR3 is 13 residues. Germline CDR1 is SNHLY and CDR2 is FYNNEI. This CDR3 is CASRGGQGDPLHF. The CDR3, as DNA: TGTGCCAGTCGAGGAGGACAGGGGGACCCCCTCCACTTT.

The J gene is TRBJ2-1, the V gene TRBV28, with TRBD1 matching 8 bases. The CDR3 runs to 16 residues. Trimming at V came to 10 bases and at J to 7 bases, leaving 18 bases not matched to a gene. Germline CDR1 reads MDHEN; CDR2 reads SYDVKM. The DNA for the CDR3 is TGTGCCAACAGATTTAGGACAGGGAAAGGAACGAATGAGCAGTTCTTC. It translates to CANRFRTGKGTNEQFF. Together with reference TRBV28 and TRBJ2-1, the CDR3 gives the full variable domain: DVKVTQSSRYLVKRTGEKVFLECVQDMDHENMFWYRQDPGLGLRLIYFSYDVKMKEKGDIPEGYSVSREKKERFSLILESASTNQTSMYLCANRFRTGKGTNEQFFGPGTRLTVL.

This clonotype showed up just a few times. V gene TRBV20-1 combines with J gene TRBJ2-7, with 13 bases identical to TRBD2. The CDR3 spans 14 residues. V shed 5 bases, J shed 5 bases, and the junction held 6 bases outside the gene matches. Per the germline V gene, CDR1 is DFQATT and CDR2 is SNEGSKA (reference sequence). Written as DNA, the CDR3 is TGCAGTGCTCCCGGACTAGCGGGAGTTAACGAGCAGTACTTC. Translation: CSAPGLAGVNEQYF.

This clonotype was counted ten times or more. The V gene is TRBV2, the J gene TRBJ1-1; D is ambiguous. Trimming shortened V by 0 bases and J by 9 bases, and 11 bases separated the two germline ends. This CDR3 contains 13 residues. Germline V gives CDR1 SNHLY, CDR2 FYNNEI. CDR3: CASSEAEGSKAFF. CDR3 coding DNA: TGTGCCAGCAGTGAAGCAGAAGGTTCGAAAGCTTTCTTT.

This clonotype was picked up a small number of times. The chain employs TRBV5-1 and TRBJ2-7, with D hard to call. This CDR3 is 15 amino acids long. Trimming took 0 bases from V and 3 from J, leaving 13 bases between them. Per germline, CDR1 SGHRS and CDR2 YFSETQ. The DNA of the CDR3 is TGCGCCAGCAGCTTGGCTGGGATGACGGGCTACGAGCAGTACTTC. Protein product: CASSLAGMTGYEQYF. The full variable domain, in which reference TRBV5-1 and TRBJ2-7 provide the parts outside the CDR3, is KAGVTQTPRYLIKTRGQQVTLSCSPISGHRSVSWYQQTPGQGLQFLFEYFSETQRNKGNFPGRFSGRQFSNSRSEMNVSTLELGDSALYLCASSLAGMTGYEQYFGPGTRLTVT.

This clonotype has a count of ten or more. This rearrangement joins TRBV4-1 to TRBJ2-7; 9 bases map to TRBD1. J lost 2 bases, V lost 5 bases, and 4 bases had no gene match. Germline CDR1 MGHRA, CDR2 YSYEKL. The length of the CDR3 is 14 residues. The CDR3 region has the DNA TGCGCCAGCAGCTGGACAGGGGAAGCCTACGAGCAGTACTTC. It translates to CASSWTGEAYEQYF.

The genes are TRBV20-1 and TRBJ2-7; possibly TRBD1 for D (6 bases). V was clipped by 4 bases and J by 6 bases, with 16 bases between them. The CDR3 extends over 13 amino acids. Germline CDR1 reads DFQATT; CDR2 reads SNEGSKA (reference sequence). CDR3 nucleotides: TGCAGTGCTACCCTAGGGGGAGTAGTCGAGCAGTACTTC. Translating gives CSATLGGVVEQYF.

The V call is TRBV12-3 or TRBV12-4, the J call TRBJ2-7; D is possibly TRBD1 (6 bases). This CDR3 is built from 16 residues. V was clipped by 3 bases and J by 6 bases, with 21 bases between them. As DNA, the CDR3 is TGTGCCAGCAGTTTTCGGCAGGGGACGGGTGTATCCGAGCAGTACTTC. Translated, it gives CASSFRQGTGVSEQYF.

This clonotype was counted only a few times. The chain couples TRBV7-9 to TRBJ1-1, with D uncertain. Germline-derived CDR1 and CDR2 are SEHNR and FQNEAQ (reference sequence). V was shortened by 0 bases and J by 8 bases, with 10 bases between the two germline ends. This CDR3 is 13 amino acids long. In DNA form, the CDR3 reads TGTGCCAGCAGCTTAGCGTTAGGAGGGGAAGCTTTCTTT. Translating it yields CASSLALGGEAFF. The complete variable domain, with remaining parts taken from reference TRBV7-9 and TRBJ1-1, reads DTGVSQNPRHKITKRGQNVTFRCDPISEHNRLYWYRQTLGQGPEFLTYFQNEAQLEKSRLLSDRFSAERPKGSFSTLEIQRTEQGDSAMYLCASSLALGGEAFFGQGTRLTVV.

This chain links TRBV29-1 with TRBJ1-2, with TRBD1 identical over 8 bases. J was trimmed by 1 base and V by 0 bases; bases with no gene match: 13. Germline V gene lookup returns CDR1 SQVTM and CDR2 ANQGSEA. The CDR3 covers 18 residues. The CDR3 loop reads CSVEDQGGQGFNNYGYTF. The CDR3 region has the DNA TGCAGCGTTGAAGATCAAGGAGGACAGGGTTTTAATAACTATGGCTACACCTTC. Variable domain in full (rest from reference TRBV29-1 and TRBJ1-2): SAVISQKPSRDICQRGTSLTIQCQVDSQVTMMFWYRQQPGQSLTLIATANQGSEATYESGFVIDKFPISRPNLTFSTLTVSNMSPEDSSIYLCSVEDQGGQGFNNYGYTFGSGTRLTVV.

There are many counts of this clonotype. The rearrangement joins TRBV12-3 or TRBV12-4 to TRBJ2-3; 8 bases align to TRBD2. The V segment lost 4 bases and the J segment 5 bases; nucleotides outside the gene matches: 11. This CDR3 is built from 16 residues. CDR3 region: CASSYLSGSVEDTQYF. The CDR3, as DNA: TGTGCCAGCAGTTACTTAAGCGGGAGTGTTGAAGATACGCAGTATTTT.

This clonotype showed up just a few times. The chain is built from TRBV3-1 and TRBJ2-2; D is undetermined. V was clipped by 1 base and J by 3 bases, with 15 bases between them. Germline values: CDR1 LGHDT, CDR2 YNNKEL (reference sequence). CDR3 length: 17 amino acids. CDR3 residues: CASSQVFLREDTGELFF. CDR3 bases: TGTGCCAGCAGCCAAGTGTTTCTTCGTGAGGACACCGGGGAGCTGTTTTTT. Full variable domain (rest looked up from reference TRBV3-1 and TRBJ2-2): DTAVSQTPKYLVTQMGNDKSIKCEQNLGHDTMYWYKQDSKKFLKIMFSYNNKELIINETVPNRFSPKSPDKAHLNLHINSLELGDSAVYFCASSQVFLREDTGELFFGEGSRLTVL.

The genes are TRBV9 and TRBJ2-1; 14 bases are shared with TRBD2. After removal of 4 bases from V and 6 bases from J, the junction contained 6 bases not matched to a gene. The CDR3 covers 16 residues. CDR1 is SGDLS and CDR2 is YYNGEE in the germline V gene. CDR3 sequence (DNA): TGTGCCAGCAGCTTGGGACTAGCGGGAGAACTCAATGAGCAGTTCTTC. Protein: CASSLGLAGELNEQFF. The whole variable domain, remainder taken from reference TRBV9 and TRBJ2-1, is DSGVTQTPKHLITATGQRVTLRCSPRSGDLSVYWYQQSLDQGLQFLIQYYNGEERAKGNILERFSAQQFPDLHSELNLSSLELGDSALYFCASSLGLAGELNEQFFGPGTRLTVL.

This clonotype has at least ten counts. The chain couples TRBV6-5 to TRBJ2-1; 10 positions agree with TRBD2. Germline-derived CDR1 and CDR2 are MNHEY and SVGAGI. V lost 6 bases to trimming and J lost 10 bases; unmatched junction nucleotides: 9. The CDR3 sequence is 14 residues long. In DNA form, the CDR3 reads TGTGCCAGCAGCCGGACTAGCGGCTCGGAAGAGCAGTTCTTC. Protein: CASSRTSGSEEQFF.

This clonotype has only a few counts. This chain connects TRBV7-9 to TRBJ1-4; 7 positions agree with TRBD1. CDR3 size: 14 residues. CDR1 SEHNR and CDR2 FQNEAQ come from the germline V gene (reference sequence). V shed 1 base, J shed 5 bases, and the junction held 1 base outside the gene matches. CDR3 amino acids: CASSLGTGNEKLFF. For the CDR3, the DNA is TGTGCCAGCAGCTTAGGGACAGGCAATGAAAAACTGTTTTTT.

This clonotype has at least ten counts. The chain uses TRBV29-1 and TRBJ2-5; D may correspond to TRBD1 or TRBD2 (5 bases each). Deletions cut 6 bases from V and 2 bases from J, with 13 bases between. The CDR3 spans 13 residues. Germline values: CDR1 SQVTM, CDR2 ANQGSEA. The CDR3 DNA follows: TGCAGCGTCCCCAGGGAGTGGCAAGAGACCCAGTACTTC. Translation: CSVPREWQETQYF. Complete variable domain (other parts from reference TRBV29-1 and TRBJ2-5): SAVISQKPSRDICQRGTSLTIQCQVDSQVTMMFWYRQQPGQSLTLIATANQGSEATYESGFVIDKFPISRPNLTFSTLTVSNMSPEDSSIYLCSVPREWQETQYFGPGTRLLVL.

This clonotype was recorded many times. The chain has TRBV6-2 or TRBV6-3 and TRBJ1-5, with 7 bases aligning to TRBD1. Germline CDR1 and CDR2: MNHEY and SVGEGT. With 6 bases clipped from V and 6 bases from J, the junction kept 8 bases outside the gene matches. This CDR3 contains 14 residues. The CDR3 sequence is CASRRQGGGQPQHF. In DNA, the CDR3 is TGTGCCAGCAGGCGACAGGGCGGGGGTCAGCCCCAGCATTTT.

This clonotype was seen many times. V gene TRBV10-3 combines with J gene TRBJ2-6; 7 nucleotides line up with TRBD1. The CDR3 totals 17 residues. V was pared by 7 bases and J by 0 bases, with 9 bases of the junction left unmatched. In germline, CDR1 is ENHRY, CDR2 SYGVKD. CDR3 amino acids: CAITQGGTFSGANVLTF. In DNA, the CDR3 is TGTGCCATCACCCAAGGGGGCACCTTCTCTGGGGCCAACGTCCTGACTTTC.

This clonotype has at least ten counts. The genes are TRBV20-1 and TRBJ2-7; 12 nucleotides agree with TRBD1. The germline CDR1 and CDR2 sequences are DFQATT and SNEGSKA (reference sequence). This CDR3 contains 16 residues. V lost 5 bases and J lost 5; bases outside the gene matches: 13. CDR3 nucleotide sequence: TGCAGTGCTGCCCGCCCGGGACAGGGGGCAAGAGACGAGCAGTACTTC. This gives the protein CSAARPGQGARDEQYF.

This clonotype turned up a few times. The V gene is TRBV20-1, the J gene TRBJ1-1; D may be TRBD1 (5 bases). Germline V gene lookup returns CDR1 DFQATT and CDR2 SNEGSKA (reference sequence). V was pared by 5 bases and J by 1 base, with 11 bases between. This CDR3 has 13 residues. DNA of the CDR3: TGCAGTGCTGATTCCGGGGGGAACACTGAAGCTTTCTTT. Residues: CSADSGGNTEAFF.